These 21 T cell receptor beta chains were all obtained from the same sample, sequenced in a study of blood T cells in healthy people across ages. Through a sample-barcoded 5' primer and a J-beta primer mix, a second PCR was run for roughly 6 to 11 cycles. MiXCR, applied by TCRdb to the 5' RACE reads, yields one record per CDR3 protein. The top ten hold roughly 2.1% of the sample, which has 1.5 million to 2 million distinct CDR3 sequences, around 48% seen once. Material for sequencing was blood. Source of these receptors: a woman between 35 and 50 years old in good health.

The chain joins TRBV7-2 to TRBJ1-2; D is uncertain. The germline V gene encodes CDR1 SGHTA and CDR2 FQGNSA. Trimming left V 3 bases short and J 4 bases short, with 9 bases between. The CDR3 has 13 amino acids. The CDR3, as DNA: TGTGCCAGCAGCTTTAGTCAGAGCTATGGCTACACCTTC. Translating it yields CASSFSQSYGYTF.

The rearrangement joins TRBV12-3 or TRBV12-4 to TRBJ2-1; D call uncertain. Deletions cut 6 bases from V and 7 bases from J, with 7 bases between. The CDR3 length is 11 residues. The CDR3 nucleotides read TGTGCCAGCAGAGGTCAAAATGAGCAGTTCTTC. It encodes CASRGQNEQFF.

The chain couples TRBV29-1 to TRBJ1-3; D is uncertain. V lost 8 bases and J lost 8, with 16 bases in between. The CDR3 extends over 12 amino acids. CDR1 and CDR2 from the germline V gene are SQVTM and ANQGSEA. DNA for the CDR3: TGCAGCACTGAAATCCGGTCGGACACCATATATTTT. Translated: CSTEIRSDTIYF. Combining the CDR3 with reference TRBV29-1 and TRBJ1-3 gives the whole variable domain SAVISQKPSRDICQRGTSLTIQCQVDSQVTMMFWYRQQPGQSLTLIATANQGSEATYESGFVIDKFPISRPNLTFSTLTVSNMSPEDSSIYLCSTEIRSDTIYFGEGSWLTVV.

This clonotype was seen just once. This sequence joins TRBV9 and TRBJ2-5; 7 positions agree with TRBD1. The germline V gene has CDR1 SGDLS and CDR2 YYNGEE. The CDR3 has 15 amino acids. V shed 1 base, J shed 2 bases, and the junction held 5 bases outside the gene matches. CDR3 loop: CASSVQGVRQETQYF. The CDR3 region has the DNA TGTGCCAGCAGCGTACAGGGGGTGCGGCAAGAGACCCAGTACTTC.

This sequence joins TRBV2 and TRBJ2-5, with D unresolved. Germline V lookup: CDR1 SNHLY, CDR2 FYNNEI. This CDR3 is 15 amino acids long. Trimming took 5 bases from V and 1 from J, leaving 14 bases between them. The CDR3 nucleotides read TGTGCCAGCAGTACAACCTCCCTGGCCCAAGAGACCCAGTACTTC. Translating it yields CASSTTSLAQETQYF.

This clonotype was counted ten times or more. The V gene is TRBV20-1, the J gene TRBJ2-5; 11 bases fit TRBD2. Germline CDR1 DFQATT, CDR2 SNEGSKA (reference sequence). The CDR3 extends over 13 amino acids. The junction had 4 bases not matched to a gene; V was cut back by 6 bases and J by 4 bases. The CDR3 region is CSARTSGRETQYF. Written as DNA, the CDR3 is TGCAGTGCGCGGACTAGCGGGCGAGAGACCCAGTACTTC.

V gene TRBV9 combines with J gene TRBJ1-1; a possible D gene is TRBD1 (5 bases). In germline, CDR1 is SGDLS, CDR2 YYNGEE. Trimming took 0 bases from V and 4 from J, leaving 13 bases between them. The CDR3 totals 15 residues. CDR3 region: CASSVEAGQFTEAFF. CDR3 coding DNA: TGTGCCAGCAGCGTAGAGGCAGGGCAATTCACTGAAGCTTTCTTT.

The genes are TRBV20-1 and TRBJ2-4; D ambiguous. Germline V gene lookup returns CDR1 DFQATT and CDR2 SNEGSKA (reference sequence). The CDR3 covers 15 residues. V dropped 5 bases and J dropped 0 bases, with 14 bases sitting between them. CDR3 loop: CSAPDQVIAKNIQYF. The CDR3 DNA sequence: TGCAGTGCTCCAGACCAGGTTATAGCCAAAAACATTCAGTACTTC.

DNA of the CDR3: TGCAGTGCTAGAGATAACCGTGGGCGGGGGGCTGATACGCAGTATTTT. Translation: CSARDNRGRGADTQYF. The V gene is TRBV20-1, the J gene TRBJ2-3; 8 bases map to TRBD2. The CDR3 length is 16 residues. With V trimmed by 0 bases and J by 6 bases, 11 bases remained unmatched. Germline-derived CDR1 and CDR2 are DFQATT and SNEGSKA (reference sequence).

This clonotype was counted between two and nine times. The chain has TRBV29-1 and TRBJ1-4, with 7 bases fitting TRBD1. This CDR3 is 13 amino acids long. The junction had 7 bases not matched to a gene; V was cut back by 4 bases and J by 8 bases. The germline V gene encodes CDR1 SQVTM and CDR2 ANQGSEA. CDR3 nucleotides: TGCAGCGTTGGGGACAGCGGTGGCGAAAAACTGTTTTTT. It encodes CSVGDSGGEKLFF.

This clonotype has only a few counts. This chain uses TRBV5-1 with TRBJ2-5; 9 nucleotides line up with TRBD1. Germline V gene lookup returns CDR1 SGHRS and CDR2 YFSETQ. The CDR3 runs to 15 residues. V was clipped by 2 bases and J by 5 bases; unmatched bases: 7. CDR3 protein: CASSFRTGVRETQYF. In nucleotides, the CDR3 is TGCGCCAGCAGCTTTCGGACAGGGGTTAGGGAGACCCAGTACTTC.

The rearrangement links TRBV5-1 to TRBJ2-7; D remains unclear. V was shortened by 6 bases and J by 3 bases, with 16 bases between the two germline ends. The germline CDR1 and CDR2 sequences are SGHRS and YFSETQ. This CDR3 has 14 residues. CDR3 in amino acids: CASMGNTVNYEQYF. The CDR3 DNA follows: TGCGCCAGCATGGGGAACACAGTTAACTACGAGCAGTACTTC.

The chain uses TRBV10-3 and TRBJ2-2; D gene unclear. CDR3 length equals 13 residues. In germline, CDR1 is ENHRY, CDR2 SYGVKD. V was pared by 2 bases and J by 0 bases, with 1 base between. The CDR3 is CAISEANTGELFF. For the CDR3, the DNA is TGTGCCATCAGTGAGGCGAACACCGGGGAGCTGTTTTTT.

With respect to this clonotype: The junction does not match germline at one end; this may be a read error. The rearrangement joins TRBV7-2 to TRBJ1-1, with 7 bases identical to TRBD1. From germline, CDR1 is SGHTA and CDR2 FQGNSA. The length of the CDR3 is 14 residues. The CDR3 sequence: CAGSGGRGRTEAFF. The CDR3 DNA reads TGTGCCGGCAGCGGTGGGAGGGGGCGGACTGAAGCTTTCTTT.

This clonotype was seen only a few times. The CDR3 DNA reads TGTGCCAGCAGCTCCTCCCCGGGACTAGCGGGAGATACGCAGTATTTT. Residues: CASSSSPGLAGDTQYF. J is TRBJ2-3 and V is TRBV7-2; 12 bases are shared with TRBD2. The germline gives CDR1 SGHTA, CDR2 FQGNSA. V dropped 4 bases and J dropped 5; count of bases not matched to a gene: 7. The CDR3 sequence is 16 residues long.

A note on this clonotype: A junction end diverges from the germline sequence, so it may reflect a read error. The chain recombines TRBV7-9 with TRBJ2-7; 7 nucleotides align to TRBD2. The CDR3 length is 13 residues. Germline V gene sequence: CDR1 SEHNR, CDR2 FQNEAQ (reference sequence). The CDR3 nucleotides are TGTGCCAGCAGCCCACAGACTAGCTACGAGCGGTACTTC. This encodes CASSPQTSYERYF.

Written as DNA, the CDR3 is TGCAGTGCGGAACACAGGGGGCGAGGGGGAATTCCAGAGACCCAGTACTTC. This sequence encodes CSAEHRGRGGIPETQYF. V gene TRBV20-1 combines with J gene TRBJ2-5; 9 nucleotides match TRBD1. This CDR3 spans 17 amino acids. The junction had 18 bases not matched to a gene; V was cut back by 6 bases and J by 4 bases. Germline V gene sequence: CDR1 DFQATT, CDR2 SNEGSKA (reference sequence).

This clonotype was seen a handful of times. The J gene is TRBJ2-5, the V gene TRBV20-1; 7 bases align to TRBD1. Per the germline V gene, CDR1 is DFQATT and CDR2 is SNEGSKA (reference sequence). V shed 7 bases, J shed 5 bases, and the junction held 7 bases outside the gene matches. This CDR3 is built from 12 residues. The CDR3 is CSVTTGQETQYF. CDR3 DNA sequence: TGCAGTGTTACGACAGGGCAGGAGACCCAGTACTTC.

J is TRBJ1-5 and V is TRBV20-1; no reliable D call. Germline V lookup: CDR1 DFQATT, CDR2 SNEGSKA (reference sequence). There are 11 residues in the CDR3. Trimming pared 3 bases from V and 6 bases from J, leaving 6 bases between. CDR3 region: CSASWGQPQHF. CDR3 sequence (DNA): TGCAGTGCTAGTTGGGGTCAGCCCCAGCATTTT.

About this clonotype itself: The junction does not match germline at one end; this may be a read error. The chain has TRBV4-3 and TRBJ1-2; D unclear. This CDR3 spans 15 amino acids. The germline V gene has CDR1 LGHNA and CDR2 YSLEER. CDR3 in DNA: TGCGCCAGCAGCCAAGGCCCCGTAGCTAACTATGACTACACCTTC. Amino acid sequence: CASSQGPVANYDYTF.

This chain connects TRBV6-2 or TRBV6-3 to TRBJ2-3; D perhaps matches TRBD1 (6 bases). The CDR3 runs 15 residues. V lost 6 bases and J lost 2, with 15 bases in between. Germline-derived CDR1 and CDR2 are MNHEY and SVGEGT. CDR3 sequence reads: CASSSQGSYTDTQYF. CDR3 nucleotides: TGTGCCAGCAGCTCTCAGGGGTCCTACACAGATACGCAGTATTTT.